One and the same sample provided the 32 T cell receptor beta chains below, sequenced in a study of blood T cell repertoires in COVID-19. The table came from immunoSEQ multiplex PCR; TCRdb's copy has only in-frame clones and leaves some out. This sample has more than 95,000 clones, with about nine tenths found just once. Source material: peripheral blood. The receptor set was obtained from a middle-aged man with acute or convalescent COVID-19.

The rearrangement links TRBV5-1 to TRBJ2-5; TRBD2 might be the D (5 bases). There are 12 residues in the CDR3. V was pared by 5 bases and J by 7 bases, with 12 bases between. Germline CDR1 SGHRS, CDR2 YFSETQ. The CDR3 sequence is CASRDSIGTQYF. The CDR3 region has the DNA TGCGCCAGCAGGGACTCGATCGGGACCCAGTACTTC. The variable domain in full, completed from reference TRBV5-1 and TRBJ2-5, reads KAGVTQTPRYLIKTRGQQVTLSCSPISGHRSVSWYQQTPGQGLQFLFEYFSETQRNKGNFPGRFSGRQFSNSRSEMNVSTLELGDSALYLCASRDSIGTQYFGPGTRLLVL.

CDR3 residues: CASSYRGRGNSPLHF. DNA of the CDR3: TGTGCCAGCAGTTACAGGGGGCGCGGCAATTCACCCCTCCACTTT. The rearrangement joins TRBV6-5 to TRBJ1-6; 7 bases are a match to TRBD1. J lost 7 bases, V lost 2 bases, and 5 bases had no gene match. The CDR3 contains 15 residues. Germline V lookup: CDR1 MNHEY, CDR2 SVGAGI.

This rearrangement joins TRBV9 to TRBJ1-2, with TRBD1 matching 9 bases. V trimming: 3 bases; J trimming: 4 bases; junction bases outside the gene matches: 1. Germline V gives CDR1 SGDLS, CDR2 YYNGEE. CDR3 length: 13 residues. The CDR3, as DNA: TGTGCCAGCAGCGAGGGACAGGGCTATGGCTACACCTTC. Translation: CASSEGQGYGYTF.

This chain uses TRBV9 with TRBJ2-3, with 9 bases that match TRBD1. Germline CDR1 is SGDLS and CDR2 is YYNGEE. The junction had 9 bases not matched to a gene; V was cut back by 0 bases and J by 4 bases. CDR3 size: 17 residues. The CDR3 DNA reads TGTGCCAGCAGCGTAGCCCCCCTGGGACAGGGCCCAGATACGCAGTATTTT. It is translated as CASSVAPLGQGPDTQYF. Full variable domain (outside the CDR3, taken from reference TRBV9 and TRBJ2-3): DSGVTQTPKHLITATGQRVTLRCSPRSGDLSVYWYQQSLDQGLQFLIQYYNGEERAKGNILERFSAQQFPDLHSELNLSSLELGDSALYFCASSVAPLGQGPDTQYFGPGTRLTVL.

The rearrangement joins TRBV7-9 to TRBJ2-1, with D unresolved. CDR3 length equals 16 residues. Germline CDR1 SEHNR, CDR2 FQNEAQ (reference sequence). The V and J ends lost 5 bases and 2 bases respectively, with 16 bases between them. This CDR3 is CASSELDSRAYNEQFF. CDR3 nucleotides: TGTGCCAGCAGCGAACTCGATTCCCGCGCCTACAATGAGCAGTTCTTC.

The V call is TRBV7-9, the J call TRBJ2-7; unclear D gene. This CDR3 is built from 11 residues. The germline gives CDR1 SEHNR, CDR2 FQNEAQ (reference sequence). Deletions cut 6 bases from V and 3 bases from J, with 6 bases between. DNA of the CDR3: TGTGCCAGCAGTGACAACTACGAGCAGTACTTC. It specifies CASSDNYEQYF.

The chain has TRBV5-1 and TRBJ1-3; maybe TRBD1 (6 bases). Germline CDR1 SGHRS, CDR2 YFSETQ. This CDR3 is 16 amino acids long. Trimming cost V 0 bases and J 1 base, with 11 bases left between them. As DNA, the CDR3 is TGCGCCAGCAGCTTGGAAGGGGGACCTTCTGGAAACACCATATATTTT. It encodes CASSLEGGPSGNTIYF.

This clone was found once. This chain uses TRBV6-6 with TRBJ2-7, with a weak D call TRBD2 (5 bases). The germline V gene encodes CDR1 MNHNY and CDR2 SVGAGI (reference sequence). The CDR3 runs to 12 residues. V lost 7 bases and J 4 bases, leaving 11 bases between the germline ends. The DNA of the CDR3 is TGTGCCAGCACTAGCCAGTCTTACGAGCAGTACTTC. This sequence encodes CASTSQSYEQYF.

The chain uses TRBV3-1 (or the pseudogene TRBV3-2) and TRBJ2-5; 9 bases are shared with TRBD1. This CDR3 has 16 amino acids. Looked up from germline, CDR1 is LGHDT and CDR2 is YNNKEL (reference sequence). The J segment lost 4 bases and the V segment lost 2 bases, leaving 8 bases of the junction unmatched. The CDR3 protein is CASSQRGQDRGETQYF. As DNA, the CDR3 is TGTGCCAGCAGCCAACGGGGTCAGGACAGGGGAGAGACCCAGTACTTC.

This chain uses TRBV4-1 with TRBJ2-1; 11 nucleotides line up with TRBD2. The CDR3 has 16 residues. The ends lost 4 bases at V and 8 bases at J; junction bases unmatched: 10. Germline loops: CDR1 MGHRA, CDR2 YSYEKL. The CDR3 spells CASSPRLAGNVDEQFF. The DNA for the CDR3 is TGCGCCAGCAGCCCCCGACTAGCGGGAAACGTCGATGAGCAGTTCTTC.

The chain is built from TRBV5-4 and TRBJ2-5; 7 positions agree with TRBD2. The V and J ends lost 0 bases and 1 base, in that order; junction bases with no gene match: 3. There are 15 residues in the CDR3. CDR1 is SGHNT and CDR2 is YYREEE in the germline V gene (reference sequence). The CDR3 coding sequence is TGTGCCAGCAGCTTGGAGCCTAGCGGCCAAGAGACCCAGTACTTC. This translates into CASSLEPSGQETQYF.

The rearrangement links TRBV2 to TRBJ1-5; D perhaps matches TRBD1 (6 bases). CDR1 is SNHLY and CDR2 is FYNNEI in the germline V gene. This CDR3 spans 15 amino acids. Trimming pared 7 bases from V and 0 bases from J, leaving 13 bases between. Written as DNA, the CDR3 is TGTGCCAGCAATACCGACAGGCGTAGCAATCAGCCCCAGCATTTT. Protein: CASNTDRRSNQPQHF.

This clone was detected a few times. This chain links TRBV12-3 or TRBV12-4 with TRBJ1-1; TRBD1 aligns across 7 bases. V lost 5 bases to trimming and J lost 6 bases; unmatched junction nucleotides: 3. The CDR3 sequence is 12 residues long. The CDR3 DNA reads TGTGCCAGCAGTGACAGGGCTCCTGAAGCTTTCTTT. It codes for CASSDRAPEAFF.

CDR3 protein: CSASREFTDTQYF. The CDR3 bases are TGCAGTGCTAGTCGGGAGTTCACAGATACGCAGTATTTT. The chain has TRBV20-1 and TRBJ2-3, with D perhaps matching TRBD2 (6 bases). CDR3 length: 13 amino acids. Germline CDR1 is DFQATT and CDR2 is SNEGSKA (reference sequence). The V end lost 3 bases, the J end lost 2 bases, and 9 bases lay between the germline ends.

This clone was recorded a few times. The chain employs TRBV10-3 and TRBJ2-6; D might be TRBD2 (5 bases). The CDR3 length is 17 residues. Per the germline V gene, CDR1 is ENHRY and CDR2 is SYGVKD. V lost 6 bases, J lost 4 bases, and 19 bases lay in between. The CDR3 sequence is CAISPIQQPGGANVLTF. The DNA of the CDR3 is TGTGCCATCAGCCCCATCCAACAGCCGGGAGGGGCCAACGTCCTGACTTTC.

The CDR3 nucleotides are TGTGCCACCAGTGATTGGCGGAGGGAGACCCAGTACTTC. It translates to CATSDWRRETQYF. V is TRBV24-1 and J is TRBJ2-5; tentatively, D is TRBD2 (5 bases). From germline, CDR1 is KGHDR and CDR2 SFDVKD. Deletions cut 2 bases from V and 5 bases from J, with 8 bases between. The CDR3 consists of 13 residues.

The table lists this clone with a count of one. The rearrangement joins TRBV19 to TRBJ2-1; maybe TRBD2 (6 bases). Germline V lookup: CDR1 LNHDA, CDR2 SQIVND (reference sequence). This CDR3 comprises 16 residues. Trimming left V 0 bases short and J 7 bases short, with 16 bases between. The CDR3 protein is CASSIEGGSGENEQFF. The DNA for the CDR3 is TGTGCCAGTAGTATAGAAGGAGGGAGTGGTGAGAATGAGCAGTTCTTC.

The chain joins TRBV4-2 to TRBJ2-1; no clear D gene. Between the trimmed V and J ends, which lost 0 bases and 4 bases, there was a span of 10 bases. CDR1 LGHNA and CDR2 YNFKEQ come from the germline V gene. This CDR3 has 15 amino acids. CDR3 loop: CASSQDRTTYNEQFF. Written as DNA, the CDR3 is TGTGCCAGCAGCCAAGATAGAACTACTTACAATGAGCAGTTCTTC.

This chain links TRBV7-9 with TRBJ2-7; TRBD2 matches at 11 bases. Germline-derived CDR1 and CDR2 are SEHNR and FQNEAQ (reference sequence). This CDR3 region has 14 residues. The V and J ends lost 4 bases and 4 bases, in that order; junction bases with no gene match: 3. The CDR3, as DNA: TGTGCCAGCAGCTCCGGGACTAGCGGATACGAGCAGTACTTC. Residues: CASSSGTSGYEQYF.

This clone was observed a single time. The rearrangement links TRBV30 to TRBJ2-7; 8 bases match TRBD2. The V segment lost 2 bases and the J segment 5 bases; nucleotides outside the gene matches: 17. This CDR3 is built from 17 residues. Per the germline V gene, CDR1 is GTSNPN and CDR2 is SVGIG (reference sequence). The CDR3 DNA reads as TGTGCCTGGAGTACCCCGGGAGGGGGGACTAGAGGCCACGAGCAGTACTTC. Residues: CAWSTPGGGTRGHEQYF.

V usage is TRBV24-1 and J usage is TRBJ2-3; 7 bases map to TRBD2. Trimming took 4 bases from V and 1 from J; bases not matched to a gene: 7. CDR3 length: 16 residues. Germline assignment: CDR1 KGHDR and CDR2 SFDVKD. The CDR3 DNA reads as TGTGCCACCAGTGAACGGACCCGGGGGGGCACAGATACGCAGTATTTT. It encodes CATSERTRGGTDTQYF.

This clone has just one count. This rearrangement joins TRBV5-1 to TRBJ2-1; 9 bases are shared with TRBD1. This CDR3 comprises 15 residues. V shed 4 bases and J 1 base; nucleotides not matched to a gene: 3. The germline V gene encodes CDR1 SGHRS and CDR2 YFSETQ. The CDR3 nucleotides are TGCGCCAGCAGCATGGGACAGGGATCCTACAATGAGCAGTTCTTC. Translating gives CASSMGQGSYNEQFF.

V is TRBV10-2 and J is TRBJ1-1, with D perhaps matching TRBD1 (6 bases). The CDR3 is 17 residues long. The V gene's germline CDR1 is WSHSY and CDR2 SAAADI. Trimming removed 2 bases from V and 4 bases from J, with 20 bases in between. CDR3 region: CASSEPFSGALATEAFF. CDR3 sequence (DNA): TGCGCCAGCAGTGAGCCGTTTTCAGGGGCGTTGGCCACTGAAGCTTTCTTT.

The J gene is TRBJ2-1, the V gene TRBV5-5, with 11 positions matching TRBD2. The V segment lost 3 bases and the J segment 4 bases; nucleotides outside the gene matches: 9. CDR3 length: 17 amino acids. Germline CDR1 and CDR2: SGHKS and YYEKEE (reference sequence). CDR3 sequence reads: CASSSIGTSGVYNEQFF. CDR3 coding DNA: TGTGCCAGCAGCTCTATCGGGACTAGCGGAGTATACAATGAGCAGTTCTTC.

The chain employs TRBV6-5 and TRBJ2-7, with D uncertain. The germline gives CDR1 MNHEY, CDR2 SVGAGI. V was shortened by 0 bases and J by 3 bases, with 6 bases between the two germline ends. This CDR3 has 13 amino acids. CDR3 nucleotides: TGTGCCAGCAGTTACTCGGCCAGCTACGAGCAGTACTTC. Encoded protein: CASSYSASYEQYF.

The chain recombines TRBV13 with TRBJ2-5; tentatively, D is TRBD2 (5 bases). Trimming took 2 bases from V and 2 from J, leaving 12 bases between them. Germline CDR1 PRHDT, CDR2 FYEKMQ (reference sequence). The CDR3 totals 15 residues. The chain's CDR3 is CASSLNRLNQETQYF. Here the CDR3 DNA reads TGTGCCAGCAGCTTAAACAGACTAAATCAAGAGACCCAGTACTTC.

V gene TRBV28 combines with J gene TRBJ2-6; TRBD1 matches at 9 bases. The J segment lost 2 bases and the V segment lost 6 bases, leaving 17 bases of the junction unmatched. Germline V gene lookup returns CDR1 MDHEN and CDR2 SYDVKM. CDR3 length equals 20 residues. CDR3 sequence: CASSRLLLDRGIAGANVLTF. The CDR3 DNA sequence: TGTGCCAGCAGCCGCCTTCTTCTGGACAGGGGTATCGCTGGGGCCAACGTCCTGACTTTC.

The gene calls are TRBV28 and TRBJ1-6; the D gene is possibly TRBD1 (6 bases). CDR3 length: 17 residues. Looked up from germline, CDR1 is MDHEN and CDR2 is SYDVKM. Trimming took off 3 bases at V and 0 bases at J, with 12 bases between the two ends. The CDR3 sequence: CASSFPGASSYNSPLHF. Written as DNA, the CDR3 is TGTGCCAGCAGTTTCCCAGGGGCAAGCTCCTATAATTCACCCCTCCACTTT.

The V and J genes are TRBV7-9 and TRBJ2-1, with D possibly being TRBD2 (5 bases). The CDR3 is 17 residues long. Germline CDR1 SEHNR, CDR2 FQNEAQ (reference sequence). V was pared by 5 bases and J by 1 base, with 18 bases between. In DNA, the CDR3 is TGTGCCAGCAGCCCCCGGTTCGGGGAACCTTCCTACAATGAGCAGTTCTTC. As protein: CASSPRFGEPSYNEQFF.

DNA for the CDR3: TGTGCCAGCAGTCTAGCGGGAGGGCCGGGTTTCAATGAGCAGTTCTTC. It translates to CASSLAGGPGFNEQFF. The gene calls are TRBV2 and TRBJ2-1, with TRBD2 matching over 12 bases. V gave up 5 bases and J gave up 6 bases; unmatched junction bases: 8. Germline CDR1 and CDR2: SNHLY and FYNNEI. The CDR3 sequence is 16 residues long.

The V call is TRBV4-2, the J call TRBJ2-2; 7 nucleotides match TRBD2. Germline assignment: CDR1 LGHNA and CDR2 YNFKEQ. The length of the CDR3 is 16 residues. Unmatched junction bases numbered 7, after V lost 4 bases and J lost 2 bases. The DNA of the CDR3 is TGTGCCAGCAGCCCCCGATGGGGGGGAAACACCGGGGAGCTGTTTTTT. Its protein product is CASSPRWGGNTGELFF.

The chain links TRBV5-1 to TRBJ2-1; D not resolved. This CDR3 has 12 residues. V shed 0 bases and J shed 7 bases, with 5 bases lying between them. Per germline, CDR1 SGHRS and CDR2 YFSETQ. The CDR3 is CASSLGVNEQFF. Here the CDR3 DNA reads TGCGCCAGCAGCTTGGGCGTTAATGAGCAGTTCTTC.